Given below is one T cell receptor (beta chain) in context. Its antigen is unidentified. These data are taken from a study of cytomegalovirus exposure and HLA in healthy donors. Primers for the PCR totalled 60 Vbeta and 13 Jbeta. Assay: immunoSEQ multiplex PCR; the TCRdb copy retains only in-frame clones and omits some. This repertoire shows around 75,000 clones, about four fifths found once; its top ten account for under 4%. Study observations and caveats: Excluded were some V segments that proved indistinguishable, including TRBV6-2 and TRBV6-3.

The CDR3 is made up of 15 amino acids. Germline-derived CDR1 and CDR2 are LNHNV and YYDKDF (reference sequence). Trimming removed 1 base from V and 7 bases from J, with 16 bases in between. The chain employs TRBV15 and TRBJ1-2; D is possibly TRBD1 (6 bases). The sequenced sample was PBMCs. The TCR comes from a man aged 40-49 years in good health and CMV-seronegative. This CDR3 is CATSRAPSGGAGYTF. The CDR3, as DNA: TGTGCCACCAGCAGAGCCCCTTCTGGGGGCGCTGGCTACACCTTC.